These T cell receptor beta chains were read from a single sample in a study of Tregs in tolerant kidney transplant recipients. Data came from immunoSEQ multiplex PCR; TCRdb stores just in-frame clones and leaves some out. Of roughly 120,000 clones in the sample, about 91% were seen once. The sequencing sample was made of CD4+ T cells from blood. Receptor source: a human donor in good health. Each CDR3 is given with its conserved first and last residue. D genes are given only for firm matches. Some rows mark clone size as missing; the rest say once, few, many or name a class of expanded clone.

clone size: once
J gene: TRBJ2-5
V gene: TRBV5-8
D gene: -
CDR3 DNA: TGTGCCAGCAGCTACGCCGGGGGTGCGGAGACCCAGTACTTC
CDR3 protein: CASSYAGGAETQYF

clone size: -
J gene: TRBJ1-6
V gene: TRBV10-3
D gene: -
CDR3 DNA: TGTGCCATCAGTGAGTCGACGGGGGCCCTCCACTTT
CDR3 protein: CAISESTGALHF

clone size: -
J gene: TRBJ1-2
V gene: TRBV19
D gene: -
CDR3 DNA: TGTGCCAGCCTACACGGGAGCGGGGGCGTCTATGGCTACACCTTC
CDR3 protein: CASLHGSGGVYGYTF

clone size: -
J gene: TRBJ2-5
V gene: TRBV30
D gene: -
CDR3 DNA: TGTGCCTGGAGCCCTGGGGGGGAGACCCAGTACTTC
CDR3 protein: CAWSPGGETQYF

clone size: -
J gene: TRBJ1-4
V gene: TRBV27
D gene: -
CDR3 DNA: TGTGCCAGCAGTTTATCTGAGGAGATGAGAACTAATGAAAAACTGTTTTTT
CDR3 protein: CASSLSEEMRTNEKLFF

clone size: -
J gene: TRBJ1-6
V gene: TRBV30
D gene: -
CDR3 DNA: TGTGCCTGGAGTGTACCAGGGGCCAATTCACCCCTCCACTTT
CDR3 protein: CAWSVPGANSPLHF

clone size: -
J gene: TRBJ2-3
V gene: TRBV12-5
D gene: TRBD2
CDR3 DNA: TGTGCTAGTGGCCCCGGACTAGCGGGAGCCCGCACAGATACGCAGTATTTT
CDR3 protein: CASGPGLAGARTDTQYF

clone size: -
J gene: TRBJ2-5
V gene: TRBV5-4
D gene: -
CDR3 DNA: TGTGCCAGCAGCTTCCGGCGGAGAGCGATAGGACAAGAGACCCAGTACTTC
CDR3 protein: CASSFRRRAIGQETQYF

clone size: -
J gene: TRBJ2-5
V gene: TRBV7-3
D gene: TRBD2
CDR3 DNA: TGTGCCAGCAGCTCGGGACTAGCGGTTCCGGGGGCCCAGTACTTC
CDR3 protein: CASSSGLAVPGAQYF

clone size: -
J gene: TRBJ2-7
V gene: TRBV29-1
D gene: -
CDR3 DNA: TGCAGCGTTGTGGACAGTTACAGCTCCTACGAGCAGTACTTC
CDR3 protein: CSVVDSYSSYEQYF

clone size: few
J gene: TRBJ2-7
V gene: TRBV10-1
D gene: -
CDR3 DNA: TGCGCCAGCCGCTTTCCCTACGAGCAGTACTTC
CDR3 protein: CASRFPYEQYF

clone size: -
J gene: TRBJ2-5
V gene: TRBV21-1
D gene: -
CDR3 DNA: TGTGCCAGCAGCAGCCACGGAGTGGGGGAGAAAGAGACCCAGTACTTC
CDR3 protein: CASSSHGVGEKETQYF

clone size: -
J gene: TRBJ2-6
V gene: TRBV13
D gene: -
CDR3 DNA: TGTGCCAGCAGCGCCGCCGGGACTCCCTTCTCTGGGGCCAACGTCCTGACTTTC
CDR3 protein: CASSAAGTPFSGANVLTF

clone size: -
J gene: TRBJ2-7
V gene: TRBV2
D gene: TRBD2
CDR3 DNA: TGTGCCAGCGGAGGGGCTAGCGGGCGCTCCTACGAGCAGTACTTC
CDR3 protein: CASGGASGRSYEQYF

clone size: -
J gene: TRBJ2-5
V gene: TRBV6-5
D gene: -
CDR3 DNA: TGTGCCAGCAGTTACCGGGACCCAGGGACCCAGTACTTC
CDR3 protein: CASSYRDPGTQYF

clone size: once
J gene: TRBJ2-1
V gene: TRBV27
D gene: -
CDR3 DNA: TGTGCCAGCAGTTTGCCCGGGACTTTCTCCTACAATGAGCAGTTCTTC
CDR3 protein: CASSLPGTFSYNEQFF

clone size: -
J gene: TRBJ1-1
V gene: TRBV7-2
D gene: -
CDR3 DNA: TGTGCCAGCAGCTTAGTGCCCGGGCCTGAAGCTTTCTTT
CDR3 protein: CASSLVPGPEAFF

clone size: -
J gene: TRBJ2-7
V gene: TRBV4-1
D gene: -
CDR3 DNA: TGCGCCAGCAGCCAAGGGCTAACGGCATCCTACGAGCAGTACTTC
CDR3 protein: CASSQGLTASYEQYF

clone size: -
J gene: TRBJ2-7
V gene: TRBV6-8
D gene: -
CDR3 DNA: TGTGCCAGCAGTTATACAGGTAAACTCGCCTACGAGCAGTACTTC
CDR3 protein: CASSYTGKLAYEQYF

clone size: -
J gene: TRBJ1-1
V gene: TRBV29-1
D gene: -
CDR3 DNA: TGCAGCGTTGGGCCACCCCGGGGGACTGAAGCTTTCTTT
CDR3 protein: CSVGPPRGTEAFF

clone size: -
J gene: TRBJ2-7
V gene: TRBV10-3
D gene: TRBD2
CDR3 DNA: TGTGCCATCAGCGGGGGGACCTTGGCCTACGAGCAGTACTTC
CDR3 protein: CAISGGTLAYEQYF

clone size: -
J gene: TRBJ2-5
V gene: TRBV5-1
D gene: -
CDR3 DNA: TGCGCCAGCACCTTCGGAGGGCCTGGGGAGACCCAGTACTTC
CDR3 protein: CASTFGGPGETQYF

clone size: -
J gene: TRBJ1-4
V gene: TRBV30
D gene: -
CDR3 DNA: TGTGCCTGGAGGAGGACAGCCGACCGGGATGGTGAAAAACTGTTTTTT
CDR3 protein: CAWRRTADRDGEKLFF

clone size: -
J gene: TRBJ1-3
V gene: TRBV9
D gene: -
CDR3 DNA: TGTGCCAGCAGCCTACCGGGGGGAAACACCATATATTTT
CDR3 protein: CASSLPGGNTIYF

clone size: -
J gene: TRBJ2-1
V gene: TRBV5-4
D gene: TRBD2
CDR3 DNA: TGTGCCAGCAGCTTGGTTGGGACTAGCGCCCGTCGGGGGTTCTTC
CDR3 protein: CASSLVGTSARRGFF

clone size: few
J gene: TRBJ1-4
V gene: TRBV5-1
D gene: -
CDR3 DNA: TGCGCCAGCAGCTCCAGTACAACTAATGAAAAACTGTTTTTT
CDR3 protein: CASSSSTTNEKLFF

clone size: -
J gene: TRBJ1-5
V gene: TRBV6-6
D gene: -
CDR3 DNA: TGTGCCAGCAGTTACAATACGGACAGCAATCAGCCCCAGCATTTT
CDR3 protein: CASSYNTDSNQPQHF

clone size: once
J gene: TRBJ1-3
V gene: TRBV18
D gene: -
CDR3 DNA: TGTGCCAGCTCACCCGACCTGGAAGCTGGAAACACCATATATTTT
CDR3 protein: CASSPDLEAGNTIYF

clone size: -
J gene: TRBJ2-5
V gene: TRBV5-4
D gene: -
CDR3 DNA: TGTGCCAGCAGCGCCTCCGGGACGCCTTCGCCAGAGACCCAGTACTTC
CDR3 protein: CASSASGTPSPETQYF

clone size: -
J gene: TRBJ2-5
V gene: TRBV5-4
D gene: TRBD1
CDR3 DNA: TGTGCCAGCAGCCTAAAAACAGGGGGAGAGACCCAGTACTTC
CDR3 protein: CASSLKTGGETQYF

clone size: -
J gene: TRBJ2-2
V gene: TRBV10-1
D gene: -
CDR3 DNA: TGCGCCAGCAGTGATGTGAACACCGGGGAGCTGTTTTTT
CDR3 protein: CASSDVNTGELFF

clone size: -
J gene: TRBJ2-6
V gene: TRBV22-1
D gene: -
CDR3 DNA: TGTCCTGGGAGCAGCTCGAGCGAACAAAGTCGGGCCAACGTCCTGACTTTC
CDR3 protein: CPGSSSSEQSRANVLTF

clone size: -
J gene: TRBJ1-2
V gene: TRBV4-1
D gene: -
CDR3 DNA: TGCGCCAGCAGCCCATGGTCCGGACAGAACTATGGCTACACCTTC
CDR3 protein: CASSPWSGQNYGYTF

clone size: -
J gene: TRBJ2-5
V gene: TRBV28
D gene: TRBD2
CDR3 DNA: TGTGCCAGCAGTTTTGGGACTAGCGGGCAAGAGACCCAGTACTTC
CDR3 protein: CASSFGTSGQETQYF

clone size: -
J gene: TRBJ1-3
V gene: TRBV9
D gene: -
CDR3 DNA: TGTGCCAGCAGCGTAGCGGGGACCCGGGGAAACACCATATATTTT
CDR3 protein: CASSVAGTRGNTIYF

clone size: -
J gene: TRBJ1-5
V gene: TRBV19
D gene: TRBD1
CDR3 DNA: TGTGCCAGTAGCTCCTGGACAGGCGACAATCAGCCCCAGCATTTT
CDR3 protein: CASSSWTGDNQPQHF

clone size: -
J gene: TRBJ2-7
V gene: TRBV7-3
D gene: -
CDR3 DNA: TGTGCCAGCAGCTTAATCCCCTACGAGCAGTACTTC
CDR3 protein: CASSLIPYEQYF

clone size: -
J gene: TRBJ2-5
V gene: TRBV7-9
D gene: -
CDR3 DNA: TGTGCCAGCAGCTTAGCGGGGGGACAAGAGACCCAGTACTTC
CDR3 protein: CASSLAGGQETQYF

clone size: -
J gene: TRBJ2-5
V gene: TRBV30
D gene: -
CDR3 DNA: TGTGCCTGGATAACGAGTGGGGGCCACGAGACCCAGTACTTC
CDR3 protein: CAWITSGGHETQYF

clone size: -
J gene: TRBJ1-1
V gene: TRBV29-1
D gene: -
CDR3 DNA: TGCAGCGTTGAAAGCCAGGGGATAACTGAAGCTTTCTTT
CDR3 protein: CSVESQGITEAFF

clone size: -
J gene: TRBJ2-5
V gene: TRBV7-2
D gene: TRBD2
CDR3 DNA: TGTGCCAGCAGCTTGGATAGCGGGAGGGGCGAGACCCAGTACTTC
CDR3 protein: CASSLDSGRGETQYF

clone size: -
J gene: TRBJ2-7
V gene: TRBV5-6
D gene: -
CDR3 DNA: TGTGCCAGCAGCCCGCCGAGGGGGGCAGCGAGCTCCTACGAGCAGTACTTC
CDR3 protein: CASSPPRGAASSYEQYF

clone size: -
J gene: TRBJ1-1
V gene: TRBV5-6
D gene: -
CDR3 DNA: TGTGCCAGCAGCGGTATCGGTTGGGGGGCCCCTGAAGCTTTCTTT
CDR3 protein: CASSGIGWGAPEAFF

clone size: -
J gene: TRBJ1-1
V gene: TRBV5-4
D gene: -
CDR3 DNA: TGTGCCAGCAGCTTGGCGAGGACTGGGAACACTGAAGCTTTCTTT
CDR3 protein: CASSLARTGNTEAFF

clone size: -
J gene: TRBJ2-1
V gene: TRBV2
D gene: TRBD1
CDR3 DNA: TGTGCCAGCAGTTCCCGGACAGGACCGTACAATGAGCAGTTCTTC
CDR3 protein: CASSSRTGPYNEQFF